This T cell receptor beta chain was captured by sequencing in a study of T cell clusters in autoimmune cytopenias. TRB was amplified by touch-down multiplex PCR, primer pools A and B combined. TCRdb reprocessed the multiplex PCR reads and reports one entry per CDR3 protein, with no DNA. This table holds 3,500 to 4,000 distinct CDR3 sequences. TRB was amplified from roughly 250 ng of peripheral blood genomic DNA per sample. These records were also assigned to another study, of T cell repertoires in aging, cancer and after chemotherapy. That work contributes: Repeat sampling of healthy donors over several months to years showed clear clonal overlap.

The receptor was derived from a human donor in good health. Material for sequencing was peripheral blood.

The chain's CDR3 is CASSPRGLAGGKETQYF. The gene calls are TRBV7-9 and TRBJ2-5; the TCRdb D gene call, TRBD2, has no DNA to confirm it. The CDR3 contains 17 residues. In germline, CDR1 is SEHNR, CDR2 FQNEAQ (reference sequence).